These T cell receptor beta chains were read from a single sample in a study of cytomegalovirus exposure and HLA in healthy donors. Using immunoSEQ multiplex PCR, the repertoire was profiled, and TCRdb retains in-frame clones only, with some absent. Of about 190,000 clones listed, 84% are singletons. Sequencing was done on a sample of PBMCs. Receptors originate from a woman between 50 and 59 years old in good health and CMV-seropositive. Both conserved end residues are part of each CDR3. Each record gives: D gene, J gene, clone size, V gene, CDR3 protein, CDR3 DNA. The D gene is left open where the match is weak. Only part of the rows carry a size: once, few, many, or a class if the clone is expanded.

>TRBD1|TRBJ1-1|NA|TRBV6-5
CASSTLQGIWTEAFF
TGTGCCAGCAGTACACTACAGGGGATTTGGACTGAAGCTTTCTTT
>NA|TRBJ2-2|NA|TRBV2
CASVGERGTGELFF
TGTGCCAGCGTCGGGGAACGTGGCACCGGGGAGCTGTTTTTT
>TRBD1|TRBJ1-6|NA|TRBV18
CASSIGTGVSPLHF
TGTGCCAGCTCAATCGGGACAGGGGTTTCACCCCTCCACTTT
>NA|TRBJ2-3|NA|TRBV11-2
CASTGITDTQYF
TGTGCCAGCACCGGGATAACAGATACGCAGTATTTT
>TRBD1|TRBJ2-3|NA|TRBV29-1
CSVTDPGQGGPDTQYF
TGCAGCGTAACTGACCCGGGACAGGGGGGGCCCGATACGCAGTATTTT
>TRBD2|TRBJ2-7|NA|TRBV7-9
CASSLDPGLVTQYF
TGTGCCAGCAGCTTAGACCCGGGACTAGTGACACAGTACTTC
>TRBD2|TRBJ2-3|NA|TRBV5-4
CASISGSGGLTDTQYF
TGTGCCAGCATCTCGGGTTCGGGGGGGTTGACAGATACGCAGTATTTT
>NA|TRBJ1-2|NA|TRBV10-3
CAISVGQDYGYTF
TGTGCCATCAGTGTGGGTCAGGATTATGGCTACACCTTC
>TRBD1|TRBJ1-1|NA|TRBV19
CASSRNRGTEAFF
TGTGCCAGTAGTCGAAACAGGGGTACTGAAGCTTTCTTT
>TRBD1|TRBJ2-7|NA|TRBV4-1
CASSLSGTGVDEQYF
TGCGCCAGCAGCTTATCCGGGACAGGGGTCGACGAGCAGTACTTC
>TRBD2|TRBJ2-1|NA|TRBV7-2
CASSFGTSGGTHYNEQFF
TGTGCCAGCAGCTTTGGGACTAGCGGGGGGACCCATTACAATGAGCAGTTCTTC
>NA|TRBJ2-7|NA|TRBV6-1
CASSPDRITYEQYF
TGTGCCAGCAGTCCCGACAGGATTACCTACGAGCAGTACTTC
>NA|TRBJ2-7|NA|TRBV10-2
CASSEFGYEQYF
TGCGCCAGCAGTGAGTTCGGCTACGAGCAGTACTTC
>TRBD1|TRBJ1-5|once|TRBV6-5
CASRPQGAGQPQHF
TGTGCCAGCAGACCACAGGGGGCAGGTCAGCCCCAGCATTTT
>NA|TRBJ2-7|NA|TRBV29-1
CSVDGGSSYEQYF
TGCAGCGTTGACGGTGGGAGCTCCTACGAGCAGTACTTC
>NA|TRBJ1-5|NA|TRBV4-1
CASSQALERNQPQHF
TGCGCCAGCAGCCAGGCCCTGGAGAGGAATCAGCCCCAGCATTTT
>NA|TRBJ2-2|NA|TRBV28
CASSTTNTGELFF
TGTGCCAGCAGCACTACGAACACCGGGGAGCTGTTTTTT
>TRBD1|TRBJ2-5|NA|TRBV5-6
CASSRTGDKETQYF
TGTGCCAGCAGCAGGACAGGGGATAAAGAGACCCAGTACTTC
>TRBD1|TRBJ2-3|NA|TRBV19
CASSEQGGTQYF
TGTGCCAGTAGCGAACAGGGGGGTACGCAGTATTTT
>TRBD1|TRBJ2-7|few|TRBV2
CASSGQGYASYEQYF
TGTGCCAGCAGTGGACAGGGGTATGCCTCCTACGAGCAGTACTTC
>NA|TRBJ2-1|NA|TRBV6-5
CASRQSRGAYNEQFF
TGTGCCAGCAGACAAAGCAGAGGCGCCTACAATGAGCAGTTCTTC
>NA|TRBJ1-6|NA|TRBV1
CTSSQDRGLPPLHF
TGCACCAGCAGCCAAGACAGGGGGCTTCCGCCCCTCCACTTT
>TRBD1|TRBJ1-2|NA|TRBV6-6
CASSPGQGVGLYGYTF
TGTGCCAGCAGCCCGGGACAGGGAGTTGGGCTATATGGCTACACCTTC